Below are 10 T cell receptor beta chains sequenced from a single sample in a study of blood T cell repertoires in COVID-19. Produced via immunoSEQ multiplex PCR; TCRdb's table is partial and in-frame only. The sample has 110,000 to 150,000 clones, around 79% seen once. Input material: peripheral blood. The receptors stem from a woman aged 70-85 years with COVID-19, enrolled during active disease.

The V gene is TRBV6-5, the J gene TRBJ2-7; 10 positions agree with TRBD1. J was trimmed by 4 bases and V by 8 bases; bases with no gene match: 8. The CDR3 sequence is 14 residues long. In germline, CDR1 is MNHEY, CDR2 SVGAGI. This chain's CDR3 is CASGGDRGTYEQYF. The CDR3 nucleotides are TGTGCCAGCGGAGGGGACAGGGGAACTTACGAGCAGTACTTC.

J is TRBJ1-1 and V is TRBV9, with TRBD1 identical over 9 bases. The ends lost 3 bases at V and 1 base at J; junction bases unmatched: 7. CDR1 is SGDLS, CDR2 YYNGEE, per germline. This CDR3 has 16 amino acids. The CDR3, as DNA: TGTGCCAGCAGCGCCTCACCGGGACAGGGGAACACTGAAGCTTTCTTT. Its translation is CASSASPGQGNTEAFF.

The CDR3 DNA is TGTGCCAGCAGCTTTAATCGAGGGGAAGCTTTCTTT. Amino acid sequence: CASSFNRGEAFF. The chain has TRBV7-9 and TRBJ1-1; D gene unclear. CDR3 length: 12 residues. Germline assignment: CDR1 SEHNR and CDR2 FQNEAQ (reference sequence). V lost 3 bases, J lost 8 bases, and 10 bases lay in between.

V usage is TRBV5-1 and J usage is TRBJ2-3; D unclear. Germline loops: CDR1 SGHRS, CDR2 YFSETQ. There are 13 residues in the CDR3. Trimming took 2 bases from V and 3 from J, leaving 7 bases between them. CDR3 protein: CASSLTGTDTQYF. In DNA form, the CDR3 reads TGCGCCAGCAGCTTAACCGGGACAGATACGCAGTATTTT.

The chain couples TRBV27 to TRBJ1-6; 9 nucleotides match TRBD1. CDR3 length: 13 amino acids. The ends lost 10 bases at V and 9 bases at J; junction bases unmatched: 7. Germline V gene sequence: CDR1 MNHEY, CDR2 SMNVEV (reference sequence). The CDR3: CATSWDRVSPLHF. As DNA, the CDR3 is TGTGCCACCTCTTGGGACAGGGTTTCACCCCTCCACTTT.

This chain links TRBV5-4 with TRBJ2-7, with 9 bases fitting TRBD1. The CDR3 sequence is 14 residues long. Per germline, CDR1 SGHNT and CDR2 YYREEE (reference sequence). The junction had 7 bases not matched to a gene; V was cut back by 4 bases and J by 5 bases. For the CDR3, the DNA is TGTGCCAGCAGCCCAGGACAGGGGTTCAACGAGCAGTACTTC. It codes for CASSPGQGFNEQYF.

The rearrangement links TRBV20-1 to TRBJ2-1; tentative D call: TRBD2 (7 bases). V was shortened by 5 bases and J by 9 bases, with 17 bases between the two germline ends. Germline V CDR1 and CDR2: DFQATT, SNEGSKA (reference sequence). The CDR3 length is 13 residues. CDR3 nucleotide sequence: TGCAGTGCTCGTGAGGGGGGGCCGATTGAGCAGTTCTTC. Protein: CSAREGGPIEQFF.

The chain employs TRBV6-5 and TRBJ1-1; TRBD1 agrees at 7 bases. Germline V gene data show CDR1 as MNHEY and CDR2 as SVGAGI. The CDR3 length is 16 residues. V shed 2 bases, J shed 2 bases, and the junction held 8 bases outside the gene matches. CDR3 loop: CASSYGGRTGNTEAFF. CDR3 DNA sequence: TGTGCCAGCAGTTACGGGGGTCGGACAGGAAACACTGAAGCTTTCTTT.

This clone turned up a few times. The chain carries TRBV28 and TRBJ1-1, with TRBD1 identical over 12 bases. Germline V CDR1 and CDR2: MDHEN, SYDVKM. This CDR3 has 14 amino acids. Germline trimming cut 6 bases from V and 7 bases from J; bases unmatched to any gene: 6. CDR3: CASRPGQGAGEAFF. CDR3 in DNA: TGTGCCAGCAGACCGGGACAGGGGGCCGGTGAAGCTTTCTTT.

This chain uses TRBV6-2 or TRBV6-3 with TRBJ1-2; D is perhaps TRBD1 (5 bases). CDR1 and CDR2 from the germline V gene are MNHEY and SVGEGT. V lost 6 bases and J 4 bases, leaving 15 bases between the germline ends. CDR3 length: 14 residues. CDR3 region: CASSLWQGIYGYTF. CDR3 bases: TGTGCCAGCAGCCTGTGGCAGGGCATCTATGGCTACACCTTC.